This T cell receptor beta chain is drawn from a study of tumor-infiltrating lymphocytes in oesophageal squamous cell carcinoma. In TCRdb, the PCR reads were re-called with MiXCR into one record per CDR3 protein. Here the sample spans some 16,000 distinct CDR3 sequences, around 46% being singletons. This clonotype was observed a handful of times. The CDR3 covers 16 residues. The V segment lost 5 bases and the J segment 6 bases; nucleotides outside the gene matches: 13. Germline assignment: CDR1 SGHVS and CDR2 FQNEAQ. Sequencing input: normal esophageal tissue next to the tumor. The receptor was isolated from a female donor with esophageal squamous cell carcinoma. The rearrangement links TRBV7-8 to TRBJ2-7; 10 nucleotides align to TRBD2. The CDR3 protein is CASSALGLASRSEQYF. CDR3 in DNA: TGTGCCAGCAGCGCCCTGGGACTAGCGAGTAGATCCGAGCAGTACTTC. Together with reference TRBV7-8 and TRBJ2-7, the CDR3 gives the full variable domain: GAGVSQSPRYKVAKRGQDVALRCDPISGHVSLFWYQQALGQGPEFLTYFQNEAQLDKSGLPSDRFFAERPEGSVSTLKIQRTQQEDSAVYLCASSALGLASRSEQYFGPGTRLTVT.